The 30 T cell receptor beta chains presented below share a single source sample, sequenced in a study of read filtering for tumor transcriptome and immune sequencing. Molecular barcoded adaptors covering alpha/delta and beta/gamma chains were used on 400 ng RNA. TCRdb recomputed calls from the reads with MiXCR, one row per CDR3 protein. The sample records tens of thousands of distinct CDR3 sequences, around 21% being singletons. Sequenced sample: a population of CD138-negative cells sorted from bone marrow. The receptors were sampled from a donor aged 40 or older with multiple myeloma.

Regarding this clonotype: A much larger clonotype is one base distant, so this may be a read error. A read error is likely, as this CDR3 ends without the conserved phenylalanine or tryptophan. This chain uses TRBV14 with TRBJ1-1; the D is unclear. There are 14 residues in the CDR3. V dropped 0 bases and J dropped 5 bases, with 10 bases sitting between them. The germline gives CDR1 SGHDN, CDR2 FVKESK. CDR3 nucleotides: TGTGCCAGCAGCCAAGAGTTAGGGTATACTGAAGCTTTCATT. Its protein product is CASSQELGYTEAFI.

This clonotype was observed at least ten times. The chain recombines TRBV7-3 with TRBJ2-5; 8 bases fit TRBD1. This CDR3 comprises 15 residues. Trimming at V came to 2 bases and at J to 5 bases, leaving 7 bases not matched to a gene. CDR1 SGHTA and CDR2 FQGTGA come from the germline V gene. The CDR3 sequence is CASSLGAGGAETQYF. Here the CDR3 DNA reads TGTGCCAGCAGCTTAGGGGCAGGGGGCGCGGAGACCCAGTACTTC. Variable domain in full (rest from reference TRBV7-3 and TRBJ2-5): GAGVSQTPSNKVTEKGKYVELRCDPISGHTALYWYRQSLGQGPEFLIYFQGTGAADDSGLPNDRFFAVRPEGSVSTLKIQRTERGDSAVYLCASSLGAGGAETQYFGPGTRLLVL.

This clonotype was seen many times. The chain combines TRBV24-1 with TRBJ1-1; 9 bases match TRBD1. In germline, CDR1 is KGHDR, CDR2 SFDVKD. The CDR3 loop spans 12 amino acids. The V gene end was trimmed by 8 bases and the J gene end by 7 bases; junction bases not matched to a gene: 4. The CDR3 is CATTQGAGEAFF. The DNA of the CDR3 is TGTGCCACCACACAGGGGGCCGGTGAAGCTTTCTTT.

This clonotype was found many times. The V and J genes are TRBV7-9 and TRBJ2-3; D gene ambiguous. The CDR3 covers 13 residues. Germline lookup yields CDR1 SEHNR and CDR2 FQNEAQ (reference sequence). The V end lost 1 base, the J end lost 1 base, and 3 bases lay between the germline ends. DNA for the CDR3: TGTGCCAGCAGCTTAGTTGGCACAGATACGCAGTATTTT. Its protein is CASSLVGTDTQYF.

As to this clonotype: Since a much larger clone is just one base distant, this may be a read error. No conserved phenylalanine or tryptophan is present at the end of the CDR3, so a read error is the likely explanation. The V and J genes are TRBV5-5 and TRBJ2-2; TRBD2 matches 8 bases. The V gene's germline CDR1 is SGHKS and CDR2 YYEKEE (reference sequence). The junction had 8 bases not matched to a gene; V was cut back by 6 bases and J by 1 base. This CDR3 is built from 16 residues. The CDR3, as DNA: TGTGCCAGCACCCGGGGGGGGACTTTGAACACCGGGGAGCTGTTTTCT. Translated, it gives CASTRGGTLNTGELFS.

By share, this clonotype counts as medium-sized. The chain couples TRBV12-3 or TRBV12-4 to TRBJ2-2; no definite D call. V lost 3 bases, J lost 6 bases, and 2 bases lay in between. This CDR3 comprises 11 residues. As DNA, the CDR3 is TGTGCCAGCAGTTTTCCCGGGGAGCTGTTTTTT. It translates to CASSFPGELFF.

CDR3 loop: CASSRDGENTIYF. The CDR3 DNA reads as TGTGCCAGCTCTCGGGACGGCGAAAACACCATATATTTT. The chain combines TRBV18 with TRBJ1-3; maybe TRBD1 (5 bases). The CDR3 runs 13 residues. Germline V gene data show CDR1 as KGHSH and CDR2 as LQKENI. The V end lost 6 bases, the J end lost 6 bases, and 12 bases lay between the germline ends.

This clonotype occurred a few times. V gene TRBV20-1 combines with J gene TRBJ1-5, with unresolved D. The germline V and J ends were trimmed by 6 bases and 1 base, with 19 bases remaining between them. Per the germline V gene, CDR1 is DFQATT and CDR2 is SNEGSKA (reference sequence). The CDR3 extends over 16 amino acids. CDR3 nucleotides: TGCAGTGCCGAAGGAGGGTCGTTTTGGAGCAATCAGCCCCAGCATTTT. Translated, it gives CSAEGGSFWSNQPQHF.

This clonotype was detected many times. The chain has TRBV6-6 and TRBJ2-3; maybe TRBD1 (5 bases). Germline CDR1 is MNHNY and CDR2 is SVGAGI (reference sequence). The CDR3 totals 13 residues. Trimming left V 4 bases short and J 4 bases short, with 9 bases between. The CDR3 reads CASSWQGPDTQYF. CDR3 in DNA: TGTGCCAGCAGTTGGCAGGGCCCAGATACGCAGTATTTT.

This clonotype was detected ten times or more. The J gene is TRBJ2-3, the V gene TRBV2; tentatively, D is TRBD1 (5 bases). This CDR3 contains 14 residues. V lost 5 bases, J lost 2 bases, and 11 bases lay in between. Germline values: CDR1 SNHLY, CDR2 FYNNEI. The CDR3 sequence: CASSLDTHTDTQYF. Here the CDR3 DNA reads TGTGCCAGCAGTCTGGACACTCACACAGATACGCAGTATTTT.

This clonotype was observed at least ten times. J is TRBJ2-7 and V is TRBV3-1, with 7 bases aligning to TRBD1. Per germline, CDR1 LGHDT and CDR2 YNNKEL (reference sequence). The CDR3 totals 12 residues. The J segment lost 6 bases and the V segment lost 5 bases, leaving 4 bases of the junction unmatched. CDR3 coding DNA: TGTGCCAGCAGCGCGACAGGGCTCGAGCAGTACTTC. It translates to CASSATGLEQYF.

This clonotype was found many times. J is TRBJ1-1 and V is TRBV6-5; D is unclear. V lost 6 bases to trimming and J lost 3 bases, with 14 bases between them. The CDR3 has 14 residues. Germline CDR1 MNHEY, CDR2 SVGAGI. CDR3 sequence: CASSRSGVHTEAFF. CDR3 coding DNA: TGTGCCAGCAGCCGGTCCGGGGTCCACACTGAAGCTTTCTTT.

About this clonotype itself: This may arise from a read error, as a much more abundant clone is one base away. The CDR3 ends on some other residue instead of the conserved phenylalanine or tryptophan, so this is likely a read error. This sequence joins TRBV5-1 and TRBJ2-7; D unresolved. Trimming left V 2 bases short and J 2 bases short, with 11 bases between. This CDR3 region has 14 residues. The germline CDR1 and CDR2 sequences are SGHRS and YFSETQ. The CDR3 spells CASSLGSQAYEQYL. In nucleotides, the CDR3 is TGCGCCAGCAGCTTAGGGTCGCAGGCCTACGAGCAGTACCTC.

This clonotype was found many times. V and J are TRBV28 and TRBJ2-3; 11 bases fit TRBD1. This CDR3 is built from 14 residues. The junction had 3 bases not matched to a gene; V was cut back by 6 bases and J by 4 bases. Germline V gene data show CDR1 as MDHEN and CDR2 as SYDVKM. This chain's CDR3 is CASRRTGGADTQYF. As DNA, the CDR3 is TGTGCCAGCAGGCGGACAGGGGGCGCAGATACGCAGTATTTT.

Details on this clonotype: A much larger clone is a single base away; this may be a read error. CDR3: CACSETVAGQETQYF. Here the CDR3 DNA reads TGTGCCTGCAGCGAAACCGTAGCGGGTCAAGAGACCCAGTACTTC. V and J are TRBV11-2 and TRBJ2-5, with 7 bases that match TRBD2. The CDR3 covers 15 residues. Germline CDR1 is SGHAT and CDR2 is FQNNGV.

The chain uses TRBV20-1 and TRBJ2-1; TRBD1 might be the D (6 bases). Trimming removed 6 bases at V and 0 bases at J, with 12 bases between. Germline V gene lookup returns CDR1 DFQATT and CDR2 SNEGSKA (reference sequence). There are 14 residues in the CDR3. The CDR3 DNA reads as TGCAGTGCACTAGGACAGAGCTCCTACAATGAGCAGTTCTTC. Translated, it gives CSALGQSSYNEQFF.

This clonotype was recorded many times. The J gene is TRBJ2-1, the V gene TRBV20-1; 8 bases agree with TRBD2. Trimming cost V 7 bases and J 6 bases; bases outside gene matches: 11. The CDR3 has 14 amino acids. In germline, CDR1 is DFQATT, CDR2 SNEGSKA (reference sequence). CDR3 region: CSVKPGLGPNEQFF. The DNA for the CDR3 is TGCAGTGTAAAACCGGGACTAGGCCCCAATGAGCAGTTCTTC.

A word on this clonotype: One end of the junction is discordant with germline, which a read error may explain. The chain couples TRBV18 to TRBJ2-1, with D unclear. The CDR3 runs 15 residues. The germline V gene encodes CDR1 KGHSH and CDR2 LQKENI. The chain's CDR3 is CASPPTTEPTYEQFF. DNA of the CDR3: TGTGCCAGCCCACCAACGACGGAGCCTACATATGAGCAGTTCTTC.

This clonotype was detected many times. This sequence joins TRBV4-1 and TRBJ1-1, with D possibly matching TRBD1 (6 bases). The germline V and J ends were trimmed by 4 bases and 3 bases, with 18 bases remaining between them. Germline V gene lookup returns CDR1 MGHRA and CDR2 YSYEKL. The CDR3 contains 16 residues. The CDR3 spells CASSPGQSNSDTEAFF. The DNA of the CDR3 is TGCGCCAGCAGCCCCGGACAGTCTAACTCGGACACTGAAGCTTTCTTT.

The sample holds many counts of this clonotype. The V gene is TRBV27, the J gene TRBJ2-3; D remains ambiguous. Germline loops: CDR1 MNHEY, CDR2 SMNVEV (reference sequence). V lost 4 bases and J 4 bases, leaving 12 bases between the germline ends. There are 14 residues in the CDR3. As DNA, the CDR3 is TGTGCCAGCAGTTCGATACGCGGCTCAGATACGCAGTATTTT. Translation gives CASSSIRGSDTQYF.

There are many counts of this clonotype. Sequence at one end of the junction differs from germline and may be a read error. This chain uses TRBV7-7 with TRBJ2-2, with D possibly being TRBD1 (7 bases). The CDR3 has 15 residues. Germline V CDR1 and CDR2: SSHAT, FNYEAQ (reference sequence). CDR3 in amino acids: CASSTQGGNTGELFF. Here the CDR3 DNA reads TGTGCTAGCAGCACCCAGGGGGGGAACACCGGGGAGCTGTTTTTT.

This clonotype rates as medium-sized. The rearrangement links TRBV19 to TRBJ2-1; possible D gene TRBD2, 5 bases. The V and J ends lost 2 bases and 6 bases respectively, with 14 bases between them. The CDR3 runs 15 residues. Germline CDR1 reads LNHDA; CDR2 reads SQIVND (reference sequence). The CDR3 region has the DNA TGTGCCAGTAGTATACCCGCGGGCACCTCCAATGAGCAGTTCTTC. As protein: CASSIPAGTSNEQFF.

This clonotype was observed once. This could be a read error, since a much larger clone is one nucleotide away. CDR3 loop: CSALAGASTDTQYF. The CDR3 nucleotides are TGCAGTGCCCTAGCGGGAGCTTCCACAGATACGCAGTATTTT. The chain carries TRBV20-1 and TRBJ2-3; 10 nucleotides match TRBD2. V dropped 6 bases and J dropped 2; count of bases not matched to a gene: 5. This CDR3 is 14 amino acids long. The germline V gene encodes CDR1 DFQATT and CDR2 SNEGSKA (reference sequence).

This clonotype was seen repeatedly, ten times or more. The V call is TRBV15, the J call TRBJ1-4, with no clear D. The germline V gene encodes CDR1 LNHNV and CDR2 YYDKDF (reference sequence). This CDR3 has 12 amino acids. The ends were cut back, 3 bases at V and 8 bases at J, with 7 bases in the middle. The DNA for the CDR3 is TGTGCCACCAGCAGGATGGGGGAAAAACTGTTTTTT. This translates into CATSRMGEKLFF.

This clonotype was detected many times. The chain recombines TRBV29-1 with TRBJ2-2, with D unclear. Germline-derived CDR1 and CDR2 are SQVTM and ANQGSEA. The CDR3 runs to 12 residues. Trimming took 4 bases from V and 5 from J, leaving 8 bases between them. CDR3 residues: CSVGAGTGELFF. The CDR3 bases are TGCAGCGTTGGGGCAGGAACCGGGGAGCTGTTTTTT.

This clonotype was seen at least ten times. The CDR3 spells CASSLRSGRDEQFF. The CDR3 DNA is TGTGCCAGCAGTTTACGAAGCGGGAGGGATGAGCAGTTCTTC. The V call is TRBV27, the J call TRBJ2-1, with 10 bases matching TRBD2. CDR3 length: 14 amino acids. CDR1 and CDR2 from the germline V gene are MNHEY and SMNVEV (reference sequence). V trimming: 2 bases; J trimming: 8 bases; junction bases outside the gene matches: 3.

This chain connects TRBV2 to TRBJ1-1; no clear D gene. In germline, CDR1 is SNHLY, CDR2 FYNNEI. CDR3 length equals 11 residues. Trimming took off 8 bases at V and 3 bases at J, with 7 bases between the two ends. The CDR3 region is CASGLDTEAFF. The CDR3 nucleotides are TGTGCCAGCGGACTGGACACTGAAGCTTTCTTT.

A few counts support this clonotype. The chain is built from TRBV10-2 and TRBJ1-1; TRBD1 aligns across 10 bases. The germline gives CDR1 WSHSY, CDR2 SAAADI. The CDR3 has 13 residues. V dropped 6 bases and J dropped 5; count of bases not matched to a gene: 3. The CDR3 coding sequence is TGCGCCAGCAGGACAGGGGGCGAGACTGAAGCTTTCTTT. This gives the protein CASRTGGETEAFF.

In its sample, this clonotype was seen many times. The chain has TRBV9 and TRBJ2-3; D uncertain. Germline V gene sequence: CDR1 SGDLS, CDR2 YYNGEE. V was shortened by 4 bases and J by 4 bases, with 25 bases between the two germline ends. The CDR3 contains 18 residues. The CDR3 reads CASSPRGFTQGVADTQYF. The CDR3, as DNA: TGTGCCAGCAGCCCCCGTGGTTTTACTCAAGGAGTCGCAGATACGCAGTATTTT.

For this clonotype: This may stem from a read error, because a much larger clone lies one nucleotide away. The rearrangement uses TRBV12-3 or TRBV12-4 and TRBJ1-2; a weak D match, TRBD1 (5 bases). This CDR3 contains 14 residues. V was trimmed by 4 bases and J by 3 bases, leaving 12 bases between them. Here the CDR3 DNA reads TGTGCCAGCAGTTCGGAACAGGAGTACTATGGCTACACCTTC. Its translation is CASSSEQEYYGYTF.